This TCR beta chain came from a study of vaccination and CD4 T cells after COVID-19. General study results and limits: Within the convalescent patients, spike mono-reactivity was found in 304 of 307 vaccine-specific clones.

Treatment noted: approximately nine-day PBMC culture with coronavirus spike peptide pools or control peptides (ViraFEST assay). A note on this clonotype: Its matching antigen is unknown.

J gave up 4 bases and V 8 bases, and 2 bases lay outside the gene matches. There are 11 residues in the CDR3. Sequencing of DNA taken from cultured CD4+ T cells relied on the Oncomine TCR Beta short-read assay. TCRdb itself ran the PCR reads through MiXCR, one entry per CDR3 protein. Of about 20,000 distinct CDR3 sequences in the sample, 60% are singletons; the top ten hold around 8.9%. Material: CD4+ T cells from blood, cultured in vitro, obtained after SARS-CoV-2 vaccination. This clonotype was sampled from a human donor who had recovered from COVID-19. The chain recombines TRBV5-3 with TRBJ2-7; TRBD1 agrees at 8 bases. TRBV5-3 qualifies as an ORF whose function is uncertain. In DNA form, the CDR3 reads TGTGCCAGGACAGGGGTTTACGAGCAGTACTTC. Translated, it gives CARTGVYEQYF.